This T cell receptor beta chain was sequenced during a study of blood T cell repertoires in COVID-19. The wider study: Sites across the United States, Italy and Spain contributed samples from acute and convalescent COVID-19.

This clone is judged medium-sized. CDR3 length equals 11 residues. V was clipped by 5 bases and J by 10 bases, with 11 bases between them. Germline V gives CDR1 MGHRA, CDR2 YSYEKL. Study processing details: Nucleated cell counts were estimated from reference gene primer amplification. Data came from immunoSEQ multiplex PCR; TCRdb stores just in-frame clones and leaves some out. That table supplies the V and J calls and clone size; D and trimming were determined from the DNA. The table records about 44,000 clones, about 90% of them present only once. The V and J genes are TRBV4-1 and TRBJ1-1, with a tentative D call TRBD1 (6 bases). This receptor was identified in a woman aged 40 to 55 with acute or convalescent COVID-19. Sequencing used peripheral blood. The DNA for the CDR3 is TGCGCCAGCAGCAAAGGGGGGGGAGCTTTCTTT. It is translated as CASSKGGGAFF.